Presented here are 11 T cell receptor beta chains from one specimen sequenced in a study of technical replicates of blood from several donors (dated by TCRdb to 2016 to 2017). Library prep was done by the immunoSEQ multiplex PCR assay. The source is immuneACCESS, and TCRdb retained only in-frame sequences with V and J called. Part of the clones is not carried over; for the studies checked, unresolved V genes explain less than half of this, and the remainder is unexplained. The sample table shows about 80,000 clones, and about 91% are seen once. The ten largest clones capture around 0.37% of the sample. The sample taken for sequencing was T cells isolated from PBMCs. All receptors come from a human donor in good health.

The chain is built from TRBV4-3 and TRBJ2-7, with a tentative D call TRBD2 (5 bases). Trimming cost V 5 bases and J 5 bases, with 13 bases left between them. CDR1 is LGHNA, CDR2 YSLEER, per germline. The CDR3 is 13 amino acids. CDR3 protein: CASSYRRADEQYF. The DNA for the CDR3 is TGCGCCAGCAGCTATAGGAGAGCGGACGAGCAGTACTTC.

The rearrangement joins TRBV27 to TRBJ1-5; no clear D gene. Germline V gene lookup returns CDR1 MNHEY and CDR2 SMNVEV (reference sequence). With 4 bases removed from V and 7 bases from J, the gap between germline ends came to 11 bases. CDR3 length: 13 amino acids. The CDR3 loop reads CASSYGFGQPQHF. The CDR3 DNA reads as TGTGCCAGCAGTTATGGGTTCGGGCAGCCCCAGCATTTT.

This chain connects TRBV9 to TRBJ2-1; perhaps TRBD1 as D (5 bases). V was pared by 0 bases and J by 0 bases, with 16 bases between. Germline lookup yields CDR1 SGDLS and CDR2 YYNGEE. This CDR3 has 18 residues. As DNA, the CDR3 is TGTGCCAGCAGCGTAGCTACCCAGGGCAGGCTCTCCTACAATGAGCAGTTCTTC. Encoded protein: CASSVATQGRLSYNEQFF.

The rearrangement links TRBV28 to TRBJ1-5, with a tentative D call TRBD1 (6 bases). The CDR3 covers 17 residues. The germline gives CDR1 MDHEN, CDR2 SYDVKM. Trimming took 5 bases from V and 1 from J, leaving 18 bases between them. The CDR3 coding sequence is TGTGCCAGCAGTCTGGGGGGGGCGTGGGGAAGCAATCAGCCCCAGCATTTT. It translates to CASSLGGAWGSNQPQHF.

The chain employs TRBV5-6 and TRBJ2-7, with 11 bases fitting TRBD2. CDR3 length equals 14 residues. CDR1 and CDR2 from the germline V gene are SGHDT and YYEEEE. V shed 2 bases, J shed 7 bases, and the junction held 5 bases outside the gene matches. The CDR3 region has the DNA TGTGCCAGCAGCTTTGGGTCTAGCGGGAGGGAGCAGTACTTC. Translated: CASSFGSSGREQYF.

In DNA form, the CDR3 reads TGTGCCAGCAGCTTCGGGGACAGGGGATACGAGCAGTACTTC. It is translated as CASSFGDRGYEQYF. This chain uses TRBV5-4 with TRBJ2-7, with 10 bases fitting TRBD1. V lost 2 bases and J lost 4; bases outside the gene matches: 3. From germline, CDR1 is SGHNT and CDR2 YYREEE (reference sequence). The CDR3 is 14 residues long.

The V gene is TRBV25-1, the J gene TRBJ1-1; tentative D call: TRBD1 (6 bases). V was clipped by 5 bases and J by 2 bases, with 15 bases between them. The CDR3 is 15 residues long. Germline values: CDR1 MGHDK, CDR2 SYGVNS. The DNA for the CDR3 is TGTGCCAGCAGTTGGGGGGGCGGGGAAAACACTGAAGCTTTCTTT. This encodes CASSWGGGENTEAFF.

CDR3 nucleotide sequence: TGTGCCAGCAGCCAAGCCGGAGCGGGAGGGCCTTCCGGGGAGCTGTTTTTT. It translates to CASSQAGAGGPSGELFF. J is TRBJ2-2 and V is TRBV4-2, with 10 bases identical to TRBD2. The V gene's germline CDR1 is LGHNA and CDR2 YNFKEQ. V lost 1 base to trimming and J lost 6 bases; unmatched junction nucleotides: 8. The length of the CDR3 is 17 residues.

The V and J genes are TRBV5-6 and TRBJ1-2; D might be TRBD1 (6 bases). Trimming pared 2 bases from V and 8 bases from J, leaving 19 bases between. Germline V lookup: CDR1 SGHDT, CDR2 YYEEEE. This CDR3 contains 15 residues. CDR3 protein: CASSLLQGESTGYTF. In nucleotides, the CDR3 is TGTGCCAGCAGCTTATTACAGGGAGAGAGTACAGGCTACACCTTC.

This clone was counted a few times. The chain uses TRBV19 and TRBJ1-1, with D unclear. Looked up from germline, CDR1 is LNHDA and CDR2 is SQIVND (reference sequence). Trimming removed 5 bases from V and 5 bases from J, with 9 bases in between. CDR3 length: 12 amino acids. Here the CDR3 reads CASSLRLTEAFF. In nucleotides, the CDR3 is TGTGCCAGTAGTTTAAGACTGACTGAAGCTTTCTTT.

The V call is TRBV11-3, the J call TRBJ2-2; D is unresolved. Deletions cut 7 bases from V and 0 bases from J, with 12 bases between. Germline-derived CDR1 and CDR2 are SGHNT and YENEEA. There are 15 residues in the CDR3. The CDR3 DNA reads as TGTGCCAGCAACCCGCAGGTCGCGAACACCGGGGAGCTGTTTTTT. It yields the protein CASNPQVANTGELFF.